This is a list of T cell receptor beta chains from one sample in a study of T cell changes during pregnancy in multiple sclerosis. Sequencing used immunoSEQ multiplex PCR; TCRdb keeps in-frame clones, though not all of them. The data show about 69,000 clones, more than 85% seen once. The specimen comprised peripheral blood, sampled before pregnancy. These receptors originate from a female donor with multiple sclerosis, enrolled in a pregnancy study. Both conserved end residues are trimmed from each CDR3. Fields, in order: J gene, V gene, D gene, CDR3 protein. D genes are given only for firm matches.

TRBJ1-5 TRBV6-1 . ASSEWAGIGRNQPQH
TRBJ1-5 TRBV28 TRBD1 ASNTGTGEHQPQH
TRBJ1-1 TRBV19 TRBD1 ASTADRVVSTEAF
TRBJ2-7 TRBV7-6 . ASSLTDGLAYEQY
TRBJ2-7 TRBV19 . ASSNRGNLYEQY
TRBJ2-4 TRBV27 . ATGPGVIQY
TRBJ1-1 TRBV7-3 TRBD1 ASSPTGGTEAF
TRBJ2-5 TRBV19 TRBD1 ASGHPRQGTEETQY
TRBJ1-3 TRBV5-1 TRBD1 ASSWTGSGNTIY
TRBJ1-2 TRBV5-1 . ASRPNAPGPGYT
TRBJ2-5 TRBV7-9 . ASSLGAGSETQY
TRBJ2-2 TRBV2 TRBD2 ASSAVLAGGPGELF
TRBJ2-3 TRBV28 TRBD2 ASSLLAGEFTDTQY
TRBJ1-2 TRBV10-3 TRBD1 AISPGTGGTPNYGYT
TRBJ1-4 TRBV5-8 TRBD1 ASSRGSSGTGSEKLF
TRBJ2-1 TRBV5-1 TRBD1 ASSWRGTGVNEQF
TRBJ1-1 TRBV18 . ASSPPGTTNTEAF
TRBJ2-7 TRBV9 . ASSVSGLGEQY
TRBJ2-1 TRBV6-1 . AIQGFHEQF
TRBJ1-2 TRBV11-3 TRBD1 ASSLVAGGVDYGYT
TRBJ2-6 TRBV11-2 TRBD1 ASSPRGPTANVLT
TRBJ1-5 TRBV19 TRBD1 ASSRDGTGNQPQH
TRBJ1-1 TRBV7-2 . ASSLQGDTEAF